The rows below give T cell receptor beta chains drawn from one sample of a study of cytomegalovirus exposure and HLA in healthy donors. Produced via immunoSEQ multiplex PCR; TCRdb's table is partial and in-frame only. The sample table includes about 200,000 clones. The sequenced sample was PBMCs. These receptors came from a girl aged 2 to 9 in good health and CMV-seropositive. Both conserved end residues are part of each CDR3. D genes are given only for firm matches.

J	V	D	CDR3	DNA
TRBJ1-4	TRBV18	TRBD1	CASSPRGKDEKLFF	TGTGCCAGCTCACCCAGGGGGAAGGATGAAAAACTGTTTTTT
TRBJ1-5	TRBV14	NA	CASSQDSDGRNQPQHF	TGTGCCAGCAGCCAAGATAGCGACGGCAGAAATCAGCCCCAGCATTTT
TRBJ2-2	TRBV27	NA	CASKVSRVTGGELFF	TGTGCCAGCAAAGTCTCCAGGGTGACTGGCGGGGAGCTGTTTTTT
TRBJ2-7	TRBV18	TRBD2	CASSPGTSQPYEQYF	TGTGCCAGCTCACCCGGGACTAGCCAGCCCTACGAGCAGTACTTC
TRBJ1-1	TRBV5-1	TRBD1	CASSFGTEDTEAFF	TGCGCCAGCAGCTTCGGGACAGAGGACACTGAAGCTTTCTTT
TRBJ2-3	TRBV28	TRBD1	CASSHGQARTDTQYF	TGTGCCAGCAGTCATGGACAGGCCCGCACAGATACGCAGTATTTT
TRBJ1-4	TRBV28	TRBD1	CASKGQGNEKLFF	TGTGCCAGCAAGGGACAGGGGAATGAAAAACTGTTTTTT
TRBJ2-1	TRBV10-2	TRBD2	CASSSLSGRILYNEQFF	TGCGCCAGCAGTTCGCTTAGCGGGAGGATTCTGTACAATGAGCAGTTCTTC
TRBJ2-1	TRBV27	TRBD2	CASRTSGRAYNEQFF	TGTGCCAGCAGAACAAGCGGGAGGGCCTACAATGAGCAGTTCTTC
TRBJ2-3	TRBV5-4	NA	CASSSPRDSTDTQYF	TGTGCCAGCAGCTCCCCCCGGGACTCCACAGATACGCAGTATTTT
TRBJ2-3	TRBV9	TRBD2	CASRAGSTDTQYF	TGTGCCAGCAGAGCGGGATCCACAGATACGCAGTATTTT
TRBJ2-7	TRBV27	NA	CASSVGSGYEQYF	TGTGCCAGCAGTGTAGGAAGCGGTTACGAGCAGTACTTC
TRBJ1-4	TRBV7-6	NA	CASSYRPGEKLFF	TGTGCCAGCAGTTATCGACCGGGAGAAAAACTGTTTTTT
TRBJ2-7	TRBV29-1	TRBD1	CSVAGTATYEQYF	TGCAGCGTCGCCGGGACAGCTACCTACGAGCAGTACTTC
TRBJ2-6	TRBV5-1	TRBD2	CASSLGTGGALGANVLTF	TGCGCCAGCAGCTTGGGAACCGGGGGGGCGCTGGGGGCCAACGTCCTGACTTTC
TRBJ2-7	TRBV27	TRBD1	CASSLRTGAYEQYF	TGTGCCAGCAGTTTAAGGACAGGGGCCTACGAGCAGTACTTC
TRBJ2-6	TRBV7-2	TRBD2	CASSSSLAGANVLTF	TGTGCCAGCAGCTCCTCACTAGCGGGGGCCAACGTCCTGACTTTC
TRBJ1-5	TRBV5-1	TRBD1	CASSLGGDQPQHF	TGCGCCAGCAGTTTAGGGGGCGATCAGCCCCAGCATTTT